The 19 T cell receptor beta chains in this list originate from one sample, sequenced in a study of shared clonotypes between healthy human individuals. The assay was immunoSEQ multiplex PCR, and TCRdb's table has in-frame clones only and misses some. This sample yields 600,000 to 750,000 clones, of which 55% to 80% are seen a single time; 1.8% belongs to the top ten. The sequencing input was memory CD4+ T cells sorted from blood. As for subset: CD45RA-negative fraction. All receptors derive from a woman in her twenties or thirties in good health.

This clone was seen a few times. The chain is built from TRBV28 and TRBJ2-3, with D maybe TRBD1 (7 bases). CDR1 and CDR2 (germline): MDHEN, SYDVKM. The CDR3 spans 13 residues. With 5 bases removed from V and 6 bases from J, the gap between germline ends came to 12 bases. Here the CDR3 reads CASSASGGDTQYF. CDR3 bases: TGTGCCAGCAGTGCCTCAGGGGGGGATACGCAGTATTTT.

V and J are TRBV2 and TRBJ1-3; D perhaps matches TRBD1 (5 bases). Trimming cost V 6 bases and J 7 bases, with 13 bases left between them. CDR3 size: 13 residues. Germline V CDR1 and CDR2: SNHLY, FYNNEI. The CDR3 reads CASSGATRNTIYF. The CDR3 DNA follows: TGTGCCAGCAGCGGGGCTACTCGGAACACCATATATTTT.

This chain connects TRBV2 to TRBJ2-7, with D tentatively TRBD2 (6 bases). Germline values: CDR1 SNHLY, CDR2 FYNNEI. The CDR3 extends over 11 amino acids. V lost 8 bases and J lost 3, with 8 bases in between. The CDR3 loop is CASVRGYEQYF. The DNA for the CDR3 is TGTGCCAGCGTGCGGGGCTACGAGCAGTACTTC.

J is TRBJ1-2 and V is TRBV27; tentative D call: TRBD1 (5 bases). The CDR3 is 13 residues long. Per germline, CDR1 MNHEY and CDR2 SMNVEV (reference sequence). V shed 3 bases and J shed 7 bases, with 12 bases lying between them. CDR3 nucleotides: TGTGCCAGCAGTTTTGGGCAGGGTGCTGGCTACACCTTC. This sequence encodes CASSFGQGAGYTF.

This rearrangement joins TRBV25-1 to TRBJ2-3; 13 bases line up with TRBD2. Germline V gene data show CDR1 as MGHDK and CDR2 as SYGVNS. V shed 1 base, J shed 7 bases, and the junction held 11 bases outside the gene matches. The CDR3 length is 18 residues. The CDR3 bases are TGTGCCAGCAGTGAATCCCCACAACTAGCGGGAGGGTTATATACGCAGTATTTT. Its translation is CASSESPQLAGGLYTQYF.

As concerns this clone: Other DNA variants within this sample encode the same CDR3. The chain recombines TRBV6-5 with TRBJ2-3; D possibly corresponds to TRBD2 (6 bases). V gave up 6 bases and J gave up 0 bases, with 10 bases separating them. The CDR3 runs to 14 residues. CDR1 and CDR2 from the germline V gene are MNHEY and SVGAGI. The CDR3 reads CASRRDFSTDTQYF. Written as DNA, the CDR3 is TGTGCCAGCAGAAGGGACTTTAGCACAGATACGCAGTATTTT.

This clone was observed a handful of times. The chain joins TRBV19 to TRBJ2-1, with D unclear. The germline gives CDR1 LNHDA, CDR2 SQIVND (reference sequence). This CDR3 has 12 amino acids. Between the trimmed V and J ends, which lost 2 bases and 10 bases, there was a span of 9 bases. CDR3 in DNA: TGTGCCAGTAGTATACGGCAAGGGGAGCAGTTCTTC. Its protein is CASSIRQGEQFF.

V and J are TRBV6-1 and TRBJ2-7, with 10 bases aligning to TRBD2. The CDR3 runs to 16 residues. From germline, CDR1 is MNHNS and CDR2 SASEGT. V dropped 2 bases and J dropped 1; count of bases not matched to a gene: 5. CDR3 region: CASSEKRLAGSYEQYF. In DNA form, the CDR3 reads TGTGCCAGCAGTGAAAAGAGACTAGCGGGTTCCTACGAGCAGTACTTC.

V is TRBV15 and J is TRBJ1-6, with 10 nucleotides matching TRBD1. V trimming: 0 bases; J trimming: 9 bases; junction bases outside the gene matches: 5. Per germline, CDR1 LNHNV and CDR2 YYDKDF (reference sequence). CDR3 length: 16 residues. The CDR3 reads CATSRERTGGGSPLHF. CDR3 in DNA: TGTGCCACCAGCAGAGAGCGGACAGGGGGTGGTTCACCCCTCCACTTT.

The chain employs TRBV28 and TRBJ2-1, with TRBD2 matching over 10 bases. The CDR3 is 17 residues long. The germline gives CDR1 MDHEN, CDR2 SYDVKM. V lost 6 bases, J lost 4 bases, and 12 bases stayed unmatched. The DNA of the CDR3 is TGTGCCAGCAGGGGGGACGGACTAGCGGTTGATTACAATGAGCAGTTCTTC. Amino acids: CASRGDGLAVDYNEQFF. The full variable domain, in which reference TRBV28 and TRBJ2-1 provide the parts outside the CDR3, is DVKVTQSSRYLVKRTGEKVFLECVQDMDHENMFWYRQDPGLGLRLIYFSYDVKMKEKGDIPEGYSVSREKKERFSLILESASTNQTSMYLCASRGDGLAVDYNEQFFGPGTRLTVL.

The V call is TRBV5-4, the J call TRBJ2-5, with D unclear. The J call may be faulty, since TRBJ2-7 better matches the DNA end. The CDR3 has 14 amino acids. Germline lookup yields CDR1 SGHNT and CDR2 YYREEE (reference sequence). The CDR3 DNA follows: TGTGCCAGCAGTGTGCAGGCCGACTCCTACGAGCAGTACTTC. Protein sequence: CASSVQADSYEQYF.

The rearrangement uses TRBV14 and TRBJ2-7, with D perhaps TRBD1 (5 bases). This CDR3 has 14 residues. CDR1 and CDR2 (germline): SGHDN, FVKESK. V lost 4 bases and J 0 bases, leaving 10 bases between the germline ends. The CDR3, as DNA: TGTGCCAGCAGCCGAAGACAGCTCTCCTACGAGCAGTACTTC. Translating it yields CASSRRQLSYEQYF. The variable domain in full, completed from reference TRBV14 and TRBJ2-7, reads EAGVTQFPSHSVIEKGQTVTLRCDPISGHDNLYWYRRVMGKEIKFLLHFVKESKQDESGMPNNRFLAERTGGTYSTLKVQPAELEDSGVYFCASSRRQLSYEQYFGPGTRLTVT.

The V and J genes are TRBV27 and TRBJ2-6, with 7 bases that match TRBD1. The CDR3 is 19 residues long. CDR1 is MNHEY, CDR2 SMNVEV, per germline (reference sequence). The ends lost 3 bases at V and 2 bases at J; junction bases unmatched: 13. Here the CDR3 reads CASSFRLTGWRAGANVLTF. CDR3 nucleotides: TGTGCCAGCAGTTTCCGACTGACAGGGTGGAGAGCTGGGGCCAACGTCCTGACTTTC.

The gene calls are TRBV27 and TRBJ2-3; maybe TRBD1 (5 bases). CDR1 is MNHEY and CDR2 is SMNVEV in the germline V gene (reference sequence). Trimming removed 4 bases from V and 3 bases from J, with 8 bases in between. The CDR3 spans 13 residues. Here the CDR3 DNA reads TGTGCCAGCAGTTCGACAGTTACAGATACGCAGTATTTT. It yields the protein CASSSTVTDTQYF.

CDR3 in amino acids: CASSFHGTDYGYTF. CDR3 DNA: TGTGCCAGCAGCTTCCACGGGACGGACTATGGCTACACCTTC. J is TRBJ1-2 and V is TRBV7-9, with D possibly TRBD1 on 5 matching bases. Germline assignment: CDR1 SEHNR and CDR2 FQNEAQ (reference sequence). CDR3 size: 14 residues. Trimming left V 3 bases short and J 3 bases short, with 11 bases between.

J is TRBJ2-1 and V is TRBV2, with TRBD2 matching over 10 bases. The CDR3 has 15 amino acids. The J segment lost 6 bases and the V segment lost 6 bases, leaving 8 bases of the junction unmatched. From germline, CDR1 is SNHLY and CDR2 FYNNEI. The CDR3 DNA reads as TGTGCCAGCAGGGAACGACTAGCGGGTCTCAATGAGCAGTTCTTC. This codes for CASRERLAGLNEQFF.

The chain carries TRBV11-2 and TRBJ2-1, with 12 bases matching TRBD2. The CDR3 sequence is 16 residues long. Per the germline V gene, CDR1 is SGHAT and CDR2 is FQNNGV. V shed 4 bases, J shed 3 bases, and the junction held 4 bases outside the gene matches. CDR3 protein: CASSSWTSGNYNEQFF. The CDR3 DNA is TGTGCCAGCAGCTCTTGGACTAGCGGGAACTACAATGAGCAGTTCTTC.

The J gene is TRBJ2-7, the V gene TRBV7-9, with TRBD2 identical over 7 bases. The CDR3 has 15 residues. The J segment lost 0 bases and the V segment lost 5 bases, leaving 7 bases of the junction unmatched. Germline-derived CDR1 and CDR2 are SEHNR and FQNEAQ (reference sequence). The CDR3 bases are TGTGCCAGCAGCGGGAGGGGACTCAGCTCCTACGAGCAGTACTTC. It codes for CASSGRGLSSYEQYF.

This clone was seen ten or more times. The rearrangement links TRBV5-1 to TRBJ2-3, with a weak D call TRBD2 (6 bases). The V gene lost 1 base and the J gene lost 5 bases, with 11 bases spanning the gap. Germline values: CDR1 SGHRS, CDR2 YFSETQ. The CDR3 length is 14 residues. The CDR3 region has the DNA TGCGCCAGCAGCTTGACGGGAGTGGTAGATACGCAGTATTTT. Encoded protein: CASSLTGVVDTQYF.